This T cell receptor (beta chain) was found in a study of human CD8 memory T cell subsets. Study-level results: When compared with each other, stem-like memory and precursor exhausted T cell repertoires showed minimal overlap.

The CDR3 has 13 residues. From germline, CDR1 is MNHNY and CDR2 SVGAGI (reference sequence). UMI-labeled 5' RACE generated the TCR beta libraries. TCRdb reanalyzed the 5' RACE reads, giving one entry per CDR3 protein sequence and no DNA. The table lists 9,500 to 12,000 distinct CDR3 sequences. Comments on this clonotype: Its matching antigen is unknown.

What supplied the PBMC was buffy coats of healthy donors. It was by negative magnetic separation that total CD8+ T cells were enriched. Sequenced: CD8+ T cells from PBMCs. The sequence was collected from a human donor in good health. J is TRBJ2-1 and V is TRBV6-6. The chain's CDR3 is CASSYQDYNEQFF.